A selection of T cell receptor beta chains follows, all from one sample in a study of spatial heterogeneity in lung cancer. MiXCR, applied by TCRdb to the 5' RACE reads, yields one record per CDR3 protein. Altogether roughly 46,000 distinct CDR3 sequences are present, 12% being singletons, with the ten largest covering approximately 38%. The sample here was PBMCs, taken at surgery. The receptors here all came from a female donor with early-stage non-small cell lung cancer. Both conserved end residues are part of each CDR3.

j_call v_call cdr3_aa
TRBJ1-1 TRBV3-1 CASSQVLGTEAFF
TRBJ2-1 TRBV27 CASSFIGGGGVNEQFF
TRBJ2-1 TRBV6-6 CASSYSGNTWDNEQFF
TRBJ1-1 TRBV2 CASSERGVGTEAFF
TRBJ2-1 TRBV12-3/TRBV12-4 CASSLVSPLSYNEQFF
TRBJ1-1 TRBV7-9 CASSFEGGTEAFF
TRBJ2-1 TRBV2 CASSEAPTSGGNEQFF
TRBJ2-7 TRBV20-1 CSARDPNGPTAKEQYF
TRBJ1-1 TRBV11-2 CASSLVQGTEAFF
TRBJ2-2 TRBV27 CASSRQLNTGELFF